This T cell receptor beta chain was identified in a study of OX40 agonist ivuxolimab in advanced cancers. Whole-study context: Prior checkpoint blockade (anti-PD-1, anti-PD-L1 or anti-CTLA-4) was permitted; around 39% had it.

The table came from immunoSEQ multiplex PCR; TCRdb's copy has only in-frame clones and leaves some out. The sample holds some 80,000 clones, 88% seen once. Notes on the study in general: CD8+ T cells showed, on average, more clonal expansion than CD4+ cells.

This clone has a single count. As yet, its antigen is unknown. This CDR3 spans 16 amino acids. The J segment lost 2 bases and the V segment lost 3 bases, leaving 8 bases of the junction unmatched. Germline CDR1 GTSNPN, CDR2 SVGIG (reference sequence). This TCR was sampled from an adult with an advanced solid tumor such as melanoma, head and neck, liver or kidney cancer. This chain uses TRBV30 with TRBJ1-4; the match to TRBD1 covers 8 bases. Sample: CD4+ or CD8+ T cells sorted from blood, taken in a trial of the OX40 agonist ivuxolimab. CDR3 DNA sequence: TGTGCCTGGAGCGTCGGCACAGGGGGGACTAATGAAAAACTGTTTTTT. It yields the protein CAWSVGTGGTNEKLFF.